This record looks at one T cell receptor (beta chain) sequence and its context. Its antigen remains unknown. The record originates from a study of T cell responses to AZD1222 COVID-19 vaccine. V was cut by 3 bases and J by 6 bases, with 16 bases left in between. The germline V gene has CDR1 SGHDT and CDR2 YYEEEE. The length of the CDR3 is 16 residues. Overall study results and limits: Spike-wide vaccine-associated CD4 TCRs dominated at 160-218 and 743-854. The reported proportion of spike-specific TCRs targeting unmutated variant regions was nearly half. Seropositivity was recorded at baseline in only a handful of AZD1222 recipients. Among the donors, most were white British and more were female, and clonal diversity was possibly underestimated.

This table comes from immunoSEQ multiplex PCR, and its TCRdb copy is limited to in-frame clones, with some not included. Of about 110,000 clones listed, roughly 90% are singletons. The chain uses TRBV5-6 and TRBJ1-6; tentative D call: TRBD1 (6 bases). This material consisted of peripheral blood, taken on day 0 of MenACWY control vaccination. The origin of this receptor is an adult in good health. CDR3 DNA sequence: TGTGCCAGCAGCTCGGAACTCCAGGGGAGTAATTCACCCCTCCACTTT. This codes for CASSSELQGSNSPLHF.